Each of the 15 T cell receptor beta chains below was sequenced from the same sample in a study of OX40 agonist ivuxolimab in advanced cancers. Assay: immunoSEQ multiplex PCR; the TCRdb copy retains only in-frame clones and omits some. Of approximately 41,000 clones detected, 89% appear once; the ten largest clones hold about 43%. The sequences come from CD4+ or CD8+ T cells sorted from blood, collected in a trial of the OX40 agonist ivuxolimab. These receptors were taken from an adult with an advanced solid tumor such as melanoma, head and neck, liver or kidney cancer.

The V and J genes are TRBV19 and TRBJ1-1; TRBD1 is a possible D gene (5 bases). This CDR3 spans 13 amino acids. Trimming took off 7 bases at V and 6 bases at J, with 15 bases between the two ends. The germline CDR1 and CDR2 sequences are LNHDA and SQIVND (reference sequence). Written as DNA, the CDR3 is TGTGCCAGTACCCCAGGGTCTTGGCCTGAAGCTTTCTTT. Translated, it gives CASTPGSWPEAFF.

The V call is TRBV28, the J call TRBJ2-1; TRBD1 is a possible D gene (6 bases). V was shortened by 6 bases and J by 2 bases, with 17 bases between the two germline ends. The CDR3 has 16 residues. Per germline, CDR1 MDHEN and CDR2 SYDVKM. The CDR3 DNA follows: TGTGCCAGCAGGTCATTGCAGGGGCTTCCCTACAATGAGCAGTTCTTC. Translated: CASRSLQGLPYNEQFF.

CDR3 region: CASSMLPGELFF. As DNA, the CDR3 is TGTGCCAGCAGCATGCTCCCCGGGGAGCTGTTTTTT. The rearrangement joins TRBV9 to TRBJ2-2; D uncertain. The V and J ends lost 4 bases and 6 bases respectively, with 7 bases between them. Germline lookup yields CDR1 SGDLS and CDR2 YYNGEE. The CDR3 consists of 12 residues.

This chain's CDR3 is CASSVTGTTYNEQFF. For the CDR3, the DNA is TGTGCCAGCAGCGTAACGGGGACTACCTACAATGAGCAGTTCTTC. The rearrangement links TRBV9 to TRBJ2-1, with 7 bases that match TRBD2. Germline CDR1 reads SGDLS; CDR2 reads YYNGEE. CDR3 length: 15 residues. The V gene end was trimmed by 1 base and the J gene end by 2 bases; junction bases not matched to a gene: 3.

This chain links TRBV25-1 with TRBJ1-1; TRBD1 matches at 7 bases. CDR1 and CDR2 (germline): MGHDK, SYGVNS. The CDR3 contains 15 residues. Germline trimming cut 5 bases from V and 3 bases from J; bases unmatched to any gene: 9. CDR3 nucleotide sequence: TGTGCCAGCAGTCCTAGGACAGGTGCCTACACTGAAGCTTTCTTT. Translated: CASSPRTGAYTEAFF.

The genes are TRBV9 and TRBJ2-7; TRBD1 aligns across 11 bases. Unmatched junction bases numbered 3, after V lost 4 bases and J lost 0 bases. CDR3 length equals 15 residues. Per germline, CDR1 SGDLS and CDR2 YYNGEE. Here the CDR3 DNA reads TGTGCCAGCAGCAAAGGGACAGGGGGCTCCTACGAGCAGTACTTC. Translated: CASSKGTGGSYEQYF.

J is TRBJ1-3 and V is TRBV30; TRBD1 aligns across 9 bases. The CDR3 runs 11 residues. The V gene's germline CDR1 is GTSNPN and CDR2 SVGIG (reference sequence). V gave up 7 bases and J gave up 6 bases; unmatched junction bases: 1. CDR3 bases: TGTGCCTTACAGGGGGCAAACACCATATATTTT. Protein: CALQGANTIYF.

CDR3 loop: CASSTGTVNQPQHF. The CDR3 DNA reads TGTGCCAGCAGCACCGGGACAGTGAATCAGCCCCAGCATTTT. V is TRBV7-6 and J is TRBJ1-5; 7 bases map to TRBD1. Per germline, CDR1 SGHVS and CDR2 FNYEAQ. V lost 5 bases, J lost 4 bases, and 5 bases stayed unmatched. This CDR3 contains 14 residues.

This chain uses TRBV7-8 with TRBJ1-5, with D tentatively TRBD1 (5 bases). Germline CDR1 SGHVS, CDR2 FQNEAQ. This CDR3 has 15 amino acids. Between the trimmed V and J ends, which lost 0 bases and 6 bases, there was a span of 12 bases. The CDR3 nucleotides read TGTGCCAGCAGCTTAGCCCCGGGACCCGGTCAGCCCCAGCATTTT. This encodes CASSLAPGPGQPQHF. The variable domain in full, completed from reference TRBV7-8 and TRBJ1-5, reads GAGVSQSPRYKVAKRGQDVALRCDPISGHVSLFWYQQALGQGPEFLTYFQNEAQLDKSGLPSDRFFAERPEGSVSTLKIQRTQQEDSAVYLCASSLAPGPGQPQHFGDGTRLSIL.

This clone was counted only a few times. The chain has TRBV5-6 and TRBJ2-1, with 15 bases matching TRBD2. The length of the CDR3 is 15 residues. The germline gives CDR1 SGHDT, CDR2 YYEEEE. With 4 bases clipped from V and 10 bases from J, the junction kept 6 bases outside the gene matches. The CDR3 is CASSPGLAGGGEQFF. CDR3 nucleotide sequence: TGTGCCAGCAGCCCGGGACTAGCGGGGGGAGGGGAGCAGTTCTTC.

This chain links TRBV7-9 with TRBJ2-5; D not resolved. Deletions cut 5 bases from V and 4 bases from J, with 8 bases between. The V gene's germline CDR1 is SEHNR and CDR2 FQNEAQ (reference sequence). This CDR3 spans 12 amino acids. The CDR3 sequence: CASSPAVETQYF. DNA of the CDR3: TGTGCCAGCAGCCCTGCTGTAGAGACCCAGTACTTC.

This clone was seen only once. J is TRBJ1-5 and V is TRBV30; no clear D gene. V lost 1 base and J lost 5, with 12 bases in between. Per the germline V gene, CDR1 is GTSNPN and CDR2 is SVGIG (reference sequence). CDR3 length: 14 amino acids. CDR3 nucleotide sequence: TGTGCCTGGAGTGCCCCCCGGGGAGATCAGCCCCAGCATTTT. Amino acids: CAWSAPRGDQPQHF.

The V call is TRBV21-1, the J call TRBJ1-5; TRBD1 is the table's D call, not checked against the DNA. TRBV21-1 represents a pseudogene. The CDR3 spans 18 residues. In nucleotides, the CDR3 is TGTGCCAGCAGCTCCGACCGGGCAGGGACAGATAGCAATCAGCCCCAGCATTTT. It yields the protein CASSSDRAGTDSNQPQHF.

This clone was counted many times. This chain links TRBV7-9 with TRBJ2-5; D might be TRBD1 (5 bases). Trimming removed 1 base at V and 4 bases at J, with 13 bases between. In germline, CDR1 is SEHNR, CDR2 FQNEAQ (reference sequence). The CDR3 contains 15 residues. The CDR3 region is CASSLVVGARETQYF. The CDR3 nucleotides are TGTGCCAGCAGCTTAGTTGTAGGGGCCCGAGAGACCCAGTACTTC. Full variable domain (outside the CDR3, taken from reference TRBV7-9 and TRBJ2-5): DTGVSQNPRHKITKRGQNVTFRCDPISEHNRLYWYRQTLGQGPEFLTYFQNEAQLEKSRLLSDRFSAERPKGSFSTLEIQRTEQGDSAMYLCASSLVVGARETQYFGPGTRLLVL.

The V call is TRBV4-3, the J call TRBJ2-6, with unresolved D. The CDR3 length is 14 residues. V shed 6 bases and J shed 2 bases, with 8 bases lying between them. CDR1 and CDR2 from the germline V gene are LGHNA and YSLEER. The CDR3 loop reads CASSQSPGANVLTF. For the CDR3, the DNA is TGCGCCAGCAGTCAATCCCCTGGGGCCAACGTCCTGACTTTC.